The clone carrying this T cell receptor beta chain was counted many times. The antigen is unknown. The sorted libraries started from some 970,000 CD4+ or CD8+ T cells. cDNA synthesis was performed by 5'RACE with 10-nucleotide random UMIs. TCRdb passed the 5' RACE reads through MiXCR, listing each CDR3 protein once. The profile shows some 41,000 distinct CDR3 sequences, more than 14% of them singletons. This sample stems from a study of neurological immune-mediated disorders. Study-wide points: Across subjects, expanded clones had no CDR3 amino acid sequences in common, pointing to private repertoires in all groups. The study found the most TCR clonal expansion in HTLV-1-associated myelopathy and the least in multiple sclerosis, below healthy controls.

The sequenced sample was CD4+ T cells from blood. The source of this sequence is a woman in her fifties or sixties with HTLV-1-associated myelopathy (HAM/TSP).

The CDR3 coding sequence is TGTGCCAGCAGTTTAGGACGGCCCTATGGCTACACCTTC. This encodes CASSLGRPYGYTF. This chain connects TRBV6-5 to TRBJ1-2; D is ambiguous. This CDR3 comprises 13 residues. V was trimmed by 4 bases and J by 4 bases, leaving 10 bases between them. Germline V lookup: CDR1 MNHEY, CDR2 SVGAGI.